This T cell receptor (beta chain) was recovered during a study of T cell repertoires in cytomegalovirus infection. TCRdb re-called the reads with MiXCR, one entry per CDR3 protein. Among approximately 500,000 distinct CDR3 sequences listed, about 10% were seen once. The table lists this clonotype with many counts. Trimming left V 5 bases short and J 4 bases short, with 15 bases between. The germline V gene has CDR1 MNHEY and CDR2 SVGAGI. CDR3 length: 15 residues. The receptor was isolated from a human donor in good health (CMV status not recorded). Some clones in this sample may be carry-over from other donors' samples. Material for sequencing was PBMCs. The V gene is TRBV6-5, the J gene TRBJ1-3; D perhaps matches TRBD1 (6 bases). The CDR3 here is CASSPLRDKGNTIYF. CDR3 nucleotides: TGTGCCAGCAGTCCTCTCCGGGACAAAGGAAACACCATATATTTT.